The 13 T cell receptor beta chains presented below share a single source sample, sequenced in a study of cytotoxic CD8 clonotypes in ibrutinib-treated CLL (dated by TCRdb to 2020 to 2022). Libraries came from the immunoSEQ multiplex PCR assay. Sourced from immuneACCESS, this table was stored by TCRdb with only in-frame sequences that have V and J called. A share of the clones is absent; for the studies checked, an unresolved V gene accounts for under half, and the remainder has no known explanation. The sample contains about 120,000 clones, roughly 57% of them found a single time. The ten largest clonotypes hold 35% to 40% of the sample. The sample's time point label, in plain terms: around 25 months on ibrutinib. Material: PBMCs, obtained after 24 months of ibrutinib treatment. The receptors were sampled from a human donor with chronic lymphocytic leukemia.

The count of this clone is one. A far more abundant clone sits one base away, making this likely a read error. The V gene is TRBV6-6, the J gene TRBJ1-1, with D possibly matching TRBD1 (5 bases). In germline, CDR1 is MNHNY, CDR2 SVGAGI (reference sequence). Trimming pared 10 bases from V and 7 bases from J, leaving 13 bases between. The CDR3 has 11 residues. The CDR3 bases are TGTGCCACCGGGACGTACATTGAAGCTTTCTTT. This codes for CATGTYIEAFF.

The chain has TRBV30 and TRBJ2-2; 10 nucleotides match TRBD1. V dropped 7 bases and J dropped 2; count of bases not matched to a gene: 10. The CDR3 is 16 amino acids. Germline CDR1 is GTSNPN and CDR2 is SVGIG (reference sequence). The DNA of the CDR3 is TGTGCCTCACATGACAGGGGGCCGAATAACACCGGGGAGCTGTTTTTT. Its translation: CASHDRGPNNTGELFF.

This sequence joins TRBV11-3 and TRBJ2-4; TRBD1 matches 10 bases. Germline V gene sequence: CDR1 SGHNT, CDR2 YENEEA. V was clipped by 4 bases and J by 3 bases; unmatched bases: 6. This CDR3 region has 16 residues. CDR3 protein: CASSSGTGVNKNIQYF. Written as DNA, the CDR3 is TGTGCCAGCAGCTCCGGGACAGGGGTAAACAAAAACATTCAGTACTTC.

The V gene is TRBV29-1, the J gene TRBJ1-2, with 10 bases identical to TRBD1. The CDR3 loop spans 14 amino acids. Germline V lookup: CDR1 SQVTM, CDR2 ANQGSEA. J was trimmed by 3 bases and V by 1 base; bases with no gene match: 2. The CDR3 sequence is CSVEGQGAYYGYTF. Written as DNA, the CDR3 is TGCAGCGTTGAAGGACAGGGGGCATACTATGGCTACACCTTC.

The table lists this clone with a few counts. The chain is built from TRBV11-3 and TRBJ1-2, with D possibly being TRBD1 (6 bases). Germline CDR1 SGHNT, CDR2 YENEEA. The CDR3 extends over 16 amino acids. Trimming cost V 0 bases and J 4 bases, with 15 bases left between them. For the CDR3, the DNA is TGTGCCAGCAGCTTAGATGGAGGGGGAGAAGTCTATGGCTACACCTTC. Amino acids: CASSLDGGGEVYGYTF.

The genes are TRBV5-1 and TRBJ2-6; D may match TRBD1 or TRBD2 (5 bases each). In germline, CDR1 is SGHRS, CDR2 YFSETQ. The CDR3 consists of 15 residues. V was clipped by 2 bases and J by 4 bases, with 10 bases between them. For the CDR3, the DNA is TGCGCCAGCAGCTTAATGGGGGACGGGGCCAACGTCCTGACTTTC. Translation: CASSLMGDGANVLTF.

This clone is a singleton in its sample. This rearrangement joins TRBV11-1 to TRBJ2-3; 11 bases agree with TRBD2. The CDR3 totals 17 residues. Germline assignment: CDR1 SGHAT and CDR2 FQDESV (reference sequence). Trimming cost V 5 bases and J 0 bases; bases outside gene matches: 7. The CDR3 region is CASSGLSGGVSTDTQYF. As DNA, the CDR3 is TGTGCCAGCAGCGGACTTAGCGGGGGGGTTAGCACAGATACGCAGTATTTT.

Only a few counts were recorded for this clone. This chain joins TRBV30 and TRBJ1-1; TRBD1 is a possible D gene (5 bases). The V end lost 3 bases, the J end lost 4 bases, and 12 bases lay between the germline ends. CDR1 GTSNPN and CDR2 SVGIG come from the germline V gene (reference sequence). The CDR3 extends over 13 amino acids. The CDR3 sequence: CAWSGGRGTEAFF. The DNA of the CDR3 is TGTGCCTGGAGCGGAGGGAGGGGCACTGAAGCTTTCTTT.

The rearrangement joins TRBV10-3 to TRBJ1-2; the D is unclear. Trimming left V 7 bases short and J 2 bases short, with 8 bases between. The CDR3 has 12 residues. CDR1 and CDR2 from the germline V gene are ENHRY and SYGVKD. The DNA for the CDR3 is TGTGCCATCAAAAAAGGAAACTATGGCTACACCTTC. Translation: CAIKKGNYGYTF.

The J gene is TRBJ1-4, the V gene TRBV7-3, with 10 positions matching TRBD1. V was pared by 3 bases and J by 7 bases, with 5 bases of the junction left unmatched. The CDR3 spans 15 residues. CDR1 and CDR2 (germline): SGHTA, FQGTGA. DNA for the CDR3: TGTGCCAGCAGCTTCCCGGGACAGGGGATTGAAAAACTGTTTTTT. This encodes CASSFPGQGIEKLFF.

This clone was picked up a small number of times. The V gene is TRBV19, the J gene TRBJ2-7; TRBD1 is a possible D gene (6 bases). Trimming left V 8 bases short and J 6 bases short, with 14 bases between. The CDR3 loop spans 12 amino acids. Germline V lookup: CDR1 LNHDA, CDR2 SQIVND (reference sequence). The CDR3 DNA reads as TGTGCCAGTGGCGGCCCAGGGGCCGAGCAGTACTTC. It is translated as CASGGPGAEQYF.

In its sample, this clone was seen many times. The V call is TRBV7-9, the J call TRBJ2-3, with 8 bases identical to TRBD1. The CDR3 runs to 15 residues. V lost 1 base and J lost 0; bases outside the gene matches: 0. Germline CDR1 reads SEHNR; CDR2 reads FQNEAQ (reference sequence). The CDR3 bases are TGTGCCAGCAGCTTAGGACAGGGGAGCACAGATACGCAGTATTTT. Encoded protein: CASSLGQGSTDTQYF.

The chain's CDR3 is CASAGGANNEQFF. The CDR3 DNA reads as TGTGCCAGCGCCGGGGGGGCGAACAATGAGCAGTTCTTC. The rearrangement joins TRBV6-6 to TRBJ2-1; the match to TRBD2 covers 8 bases. The CDR3 has 13 residues. Germline V gives CDR1 MNHNY, CDR2 SVGAGI (reference sequence). V lost 8 bases to trimming and J lost 5 bases; unmatched junction nucleotides: 5.